The 24 T cell receptor beta chains in this list originate from one sample, sequenced in a study of CD8+ T cells in alopecia areata. cDNA reverse transcribed from extracted RNA served as the sequencing template. Profiling relied on immunoSEQ multiplex PCR, and the TCRdb table lists in-frame clones only, not all of them. The sample contains 150,000 or so clones, more than 75% of which appear only once. Sequences were derived from CD8+ T cells sorted from blood, sampled at week 0. The receptors here all came from a human donor with alopecia areata.

This sequence joins TRBV14 and TRBJ2-3; 12 nucleotides agree with TRBD2. After removal of 0 bases from V and 0 bases from J, the junction contained 7 bases not matched to a gene. CDR3 length equals 19 residues. Germline loops: CDR1 SGHDN, CDR2 FVKESK. The CDR3 is CASSQDGTSGHASTDTQYF. CDR3 coding DNA: TGTGCCAGCAGCCAAGACGGGACTAGCGGGCACGCTAGCACAGATACGCAGTATTTT.

This chain uses TRBV7-6 with TRBJ2-7, with D uncertain. The CDR3 loop spans 13 amino acids. V was trimmed by 2 bases and J by 5 bases, leaving 10 bases between them. CDR1 is SGHVS, CDR2 FNYEAQ, per germline. The CDR3 spells CASSLSVVDEQYF. DNA for the CDR3: TGTGCCAGCAGCTTAAGTGTAGTCGACGAGCAGTACTTC.

V gene TRBV11-2 combines with J gene TRBJ2-5; D unresolved. This CDR3 is built from 14 residues. Germline-derived CDR1 and CDR2 are SGHAT and FQNNGV. Trimming cost V 6 bases and J 2 bases, with 13 bases left between them. The CDR3 is CASRNPGSQETQYF. CDR3 DNA: TGTGCCAGCAGAAACCCCGGATCGCAAGAGACCCAGTACTTC.

The V and J genes are TRBV19 and TRBJ2-1; tentatively, D is TRBD1 or TRBD2 (6 bases each). CDR3 length: 14 residues. V lost 8 bases to trimming and J lost 3 bases, with 14 bases between them. Germline-derived CDR1 and CDR2 are LNHDA and SQIVND (reference sequence). CDR3 sequence: CASSGAGDYNEQFF. CDR3 DNA sequence: TGTGCCAGTTCGGGGGCAGGAGACTACAATGAGCAGTTCTTC.

This chain links TRBV5-1 with TRBJ2-3; the D gene could be TRBD1 or TRBD2 (6 bases each). From germline, CDR1 is SGHRS and CDR2 YFSETQ. The CDR3 totals 14 residues. V was clipped by 2 bases and J by 1 base, with 8 bases between them. The CDR3 coding sequence is TGCGCCAGCAGCTTAAGGGGGGGCACAGATACGCAGTATTTT. It encodes CASSLRGGTDTQYF.

The rearrangement joins TRBV9 to TRBJ2-5, with D possibly being TRBD2 (5 bases). The V end was cut by 4 bases, the J end by 1 base, with 14 bases between. Per germline, CDR1 SGDLS and CDR2 YYNGEE. The CDR3 covers 15 residues. The CDR3 loop is CASSFLTAGQETQYF. The CDR3 nucleotides read TGTGCCAGCAGCTTTCTAACCGCGGGCCAAGAGACCCAGTACTTC.

Notes on this clone: One end of the junction does not line up with germline, which may come from a read error. The CDR3 coding sequence is TGCGCCAGCTCCCGGACAGTTCGCTCCTACGAGCGGTACTTC. Its protein product is CASSRTVRSYERYF. The J gene is TRBJ2-7, the V gene TRBV5-1; TRBD1 might be the D (6 bases). The germline gives CDR1 SGHRS, CDR2 YFSETQ. This CDR3 is built from 14 residues. Looking up the rest from reference TRBV5-1 and TRBJ2-7 gives the full variable domain: KAGVTQTPRYLIKTRGQQVTLSCSPISGHRSVSWYQQTPGQGLQFLFEYFSETQRNKGNFPGRFSGRQFSNSRSEMNVSTLELGDSALYLCASSRTVRSYERYFGPGTRLTVT.

The chain is built from TRBV30 and TRBJ2-1; possibly TRBD2 for D (5 bases). The CDR3 loop spans 22 amino acids. Per germline, CDR1 GTSNPN and CDR2 SVGIG (reference sequence). Trimming took off 2 bases at V and 0 bases at J, with 32 bases between the two ends. In DNA form, the CDR3 reads TGTGCCTGGAGTCCTCGCACACGGACTTTGGCGAACATACTGAGCTCCTACAATGAGCAGTTCTTC. It translates to CAWSPRTRTLANILSSYNEQFF.

The V call is TRBV5-6, the J call TRBJ2-1; D unclear. The ends were cut back, 1 base at V and 6 bases at J, with 11 bases in the middle. Germline V CDR1 and CDR2: SGHDT, YYEEEE. This CDR3 spans 14 amino acids. The CDR3 region is CASSLSLVGNEQFF. The CDR3 bases are TGTGCCAGCAGCTTGAGTCTGGTTGGCAATGAGCAGTTCTTC.

The chain couples TRBV19 to TRBJ2-1; perhaps TRBD2 as D (5 bases). The V and J ends lost 2 bases and 2 bases respectively, with 13 bases between them. The CDR3 extends over 16 amino acids. Germline loops: CDR1 LNHDA, CDR2 SQIVND (reference sequence). The CDR3 bases are TGTGCCAGTAGTATACCAGCGGAAGATCCCTACAATGAGCAGTTCTTC. Its protein product is CASSIPAEDPYNEQFF. Together with reference TRBV19 and TRBJ2-1, the CDR3 gives the full variable domain: DGGITQSPKYLFRKEGQNVTLSCEQNLNHDAMYWYRQDPGQGLRLIYYSQIVNDFQKGDIAEGYSVSREKKESFPLTVTSAQKNPTAFYLCASSIPAEDPYNEQFFGPGTRLTVL.

The gene calls are TRBV29-1 and TRBJ2-7; D remains unclear. Trimming left V 2 bases short and J 7 bases short, with 12 bases between. The CDR3 is 12 residues long. Germline CDR1 and CDR2: SQVTM and ANQGSEA. CDR3 region: CSVELGLSEQYF. The CDR3 DNA reads TGCAGCGTTGAATTAGGGTTGAGTGAGCAGTACTTC.

The V call is TRBV13, the J call TRBJ2-1; TRBD2 matches 13 bases. This CDR3 has 15 amino acids. V lost 6 bases to trimming and J lost 9 bases; unmatched junction nucleotides: 8. CDR1 is PRHDT and CDR2 is FYEKMQ in the germline V gene (reference sequence). CDR3 loop: CASSPGLAGASEQFF. The CDR3 region has the DNA TGTGCCAGCAGTCCTGGACTAGCGGGAGCCTCTGAGCAGTTCTTC.

The CDR3 here is CASSLAQSEQYF. The DNA for the CDR3 is TGTGCCAGCAGCTTAGCTCAATCCGAGCAGTACTTC. The chain has TRBV7-9 and TRBJ2-7, with no clear D. The V gene's germline CDR1 is SEHNR and CDR2 FQNEAQ (reference sequence). Trimming pared 0 bases from V and 6 bases from J, leaving 6 bases between. The CDR3 totals 12 residues. Using reference TRBV7-9 and TRBJ2-7 for the parts outside the CDR3, the full variable domain is DTGVSQNPRHKITKRGQNVTFRCDPISEHNRLYWYRQTLGQGPEFLTYFQNEAQLEKSRLLSDRFSAERPKGSFSTLEIQRTEQGDSAMYLCASSLAQSEQYFGPGTRLTVT.

The chain uses TRBV9 and TRBJ2-7, with TRBD1 matching over 8 bases. The J segment lost 2 bases and the V segment lost 4 bases, leaving 8 bases of the junction unmatched. Germline CDR1 and CDR2: SGDLS and YYNGEE. The CDR3 runs to 15 residues. CDR3 DNA: TGTGCCAGCAGCCTTTGGGACAGGCCCCCCTACGAGCAGTACTTC. As protein: CASSLWDRPPYEQYF.

The chain employs TRBV7-2 and TRBJ2-1; 11 bases match TRBD2. With 5 bases clipped from V and 7 bases from J, the junction kept 4 bases outside the gene matches. The CDR3 is made up of 14 amino acids. The germline V gene encodes CDR1 SGHTA and CDR2 FQGNSA. Written as DNA, the CDR3 is TGTGCCAGCAGCCCCGGGACTAGCGGAAATGAGCAGTTCTTC. Translated: CASSPGTSGNEQFF.

The chain carries TRBV5-1 and TRBJ2-2, with 8 positions matching TRBD2. Germline values: CDR1 SGHRS, CDR2 YFSETQ. The CDR3 consists of 19 residues. J was trimmed by 4 bases and V by 0 bases; bases with no gene match: 14. CDR3 sequence: CASSLARPGGPGITGELFF. In nucleotides, the CDR3 is TGCGCCAGCAGCTTGGCCCGACCGGGAGGGCCCGGTATCACCGGGGAGCTGTTTTTT.

The chain links TRBV29-1 to TRBJ2-7; possibly TRBD1 for D (6 bases). The germline CDR1 and CDR2 sequences are SQVTM and ANQGSEA. The V end was cut by 3 bases, the J end by 0 bases, with 12 bases between. This CDR3 is built from 14 residues. The CDR3 DNA reads as TGCAGCGTTGAGCAACAGGGAAGCTCCTACGAGCAGTACTTC. Encoded protein: CSVEQQGSSYEQYF.

V usage is TRBV2 and J usage is TRBJ2-5; D not certain. The CDR3 sequence is 14 residues long. Germline V gene sequence: CDR1 SNHLY, CDR2 FYNNEI. With 4 bases removed from V and 2 bases from J, the gap between germline ends came to 11 bases. The CDR3 reads CASSVTETQETQYF. For the CDR3, the DNA is TGTGCCAGCAGTGTAACGGAGACTCAAGAGACCCAGTACTTC.

V gene TRBV7-9 combines with J gene TRBJ2-7, with 9 bases matching TRBD2. V was pared by 1 base and J by 0 bases, with 7 bases of the junction left unmatched. The CDR3 extends over 17 amino acids. Germline CDR1 and CDR2: SEHNR and FQNEAQ (reference sequence). CDR3 residues: CASSLGPSGKASYEQYF. The CDR3 bases are TGTGCCAGCAGCTTAGGACCTAGCGGGAAGGCCTCCTACGAGCAGTACTTC.

This rearrangement joins TRBV11-2 to TRBJ2-5, with 11 bases matching TRBD1. Per the germline V gene, CDR1 is SGHAT and CDR2 is FQNNGV. The J segment lost 5 bases and the V segment lost 8 bases, leaving 4 bases of the junction unmatched. This CDR3 has 13 amino acids. The CDR3 reads CASGQGAGETQYF. The CDR3 DNA is TGTGCCAGCGGACAGGGGGCCGGTGAGACCCAGTACTTC.

The chain recombines TRBV11-2 with TRBJ2-3; 7 nucleotides match TRBD1. The trim removed 1 base at V and 6 bases at J, leaving 1 base unmatched. The CDR3 is 13 amino acids. Germline loops: CDR1 SGHAT, CDR2 FQNNGV. The chain's CDR3 is CASSLGTGDTQYF. The CDR3 coding sequence is TGTGCCAGCAGCTTAGGGACAGGTGATACGCAGTATTTT.

The genes are TRBV27 and TRBJ2-1, with 7 positions matching TRBD1. Germline V lookup: CDR1 MNHEY, CDR2 SMNVEV (reference sequence). This CDR3 is 15 amino acids long. The V segment lost 5 bases and the J segment 4 bases; nucleotides outside the gene matches: 8. The CDR3 here is CASSLMGTVYNEQFF. CDR3 DNA: TGTGCCAGCAGTCTTATGGGGACAGTTTACAATGAGCAGTTCTTC.

This rearrangement joins TRBV5-6 to TRBJ2-3; 9 bases match TRBD1. The ends lost 0 bases at V and 2 bases at J; junction bases unmatched: 1. This CDR3 contains 15 residues. Germline values: CDR1 SGHDT, CDR2 YYEEEE. The CDR3 loop is CASSLGDRVTDTQYF. The CDR3 region has the DNA TGTGCCAGCAGCTTGGGGGACAGGGTCACAGATACGCAGTATTTT. Full variable domain (rest looked up from reference TRBV5-6 and TRBJ2-3): DAGVTQSPTHLIKTRGQQVTLRCSPKSGHDTVSWYQQALGQGPQFIFQYYEEEERQRGNFPDRFSGHQFPNYSSELNVNALLLGDSALYLCASSLGDRVTDTQYFGPGTRLTVL.

The chain links TRBV7-9 to TRBJ2-1, with 9 bases lining up with TRBD1. This CDR3 is built from 12 residues. Germline V CDR1 and CDR2: SEHNR, FQNEAQ (reference sequence). V was pared by 8 bases and J by 6 bases, with 2 bases of the junction left unmatched. CDR3 sequence reads: CASGTGLNEQFF. The CDR3 bases are TGTGCCAGCGGGACAGGGCTCAATGAGCAGTTCTTC.